This TCR beta chain emerged from a study of cytomegalovirus exposure and HLA in healthy donors. At the level of the study: Both the 120 or so validation repertoires and the roughly 640 first-cohort repertoires used the same platform, as reported by a later analysis. Study-level points and caveats: Rarity held for most TCR sequences, but there were some public TCRs that occurred in many donors. Reportedly, diagnosis of cytomegalovirus status by the classifier showed high specificity and sensitivity. The tendency of first-cohort TCR clusters to co-occur in the 90 to 150 validation repertoires emerged from a later analysis.

Sequencing used immunoSEQ multiplex PCR; TCRdb keeps in-frame clones, though not all of them. This table has approximately 180,000 clones, about 83% appearing once. CDR1 and CDR2 (germline): LNHDA, SQIVND (reference sequence). The V and J ends lost 5 bases and 8 bases respectively, with 13 bases between them. CDR3 length equals 13 residues. About this clone itself: Its antigen remains unknown.

The sample was PBMCs. This clonotype was sampled from a woman aged 18-29 years in good health and CMV-seronegative. The gene calls are TRBV19 and TRBJ1-5; a weak D match, TRBD1 (6 bases). CDR3 region: CASSHRVTEPQHF. The CDR3 DNA follows: TGTGCCAGTAGTCACAGGGTCACGGAGCCCCAGCATTTT.